The T cell receptor (beta chain) described here comes from a study of early T cells in non-severe SARS-CoV-2 infection. V dropped 8 bases and J dropped 3 bases, with 16 bases sitting between them. The CDR3 extends over 14 amino acids. Germline values: CDR1 SNHLY, CDR2 FYNNEI. This clonotype was observed a handful of times. What it binds is unknown. Findings of the study overall: Private and CD4 specificities were missed by VDJdb matching, which favored anti-spike CD8 responses.

Individually, cDNA molecules had unique molecular identifiers attached to them. TCRdb passed the 5' RACE reads through MiXCR, listing each CDR3 protein once. The sample has some 31,000 distinct CDR3 sequences; roughly 5.7% are singletons. The chain has TRBV2 and TRBJ2-5, with D possibly called TRBD1 or TRBD2 (5 bases each). The clonotype was recovered from an adult who was a healthcare worker with PCR-confirmed SARS-CoV-2 infection or an uninfected control (not recorded which). Sequenced sample: whole blood. The DNA of the CDR3 is TGTGCCAGCCGGGGCCCGCGAATTAAAGAGACCCAGTACTTC. Amino acid sequence: CASRGPRIKETQYF.